Presented here are 29 T cell receptor beta chains from one specimen sequenced in a study of regulatory T cells in long-lasting Graves disease. The time point: newly diagnosed GD, antithyroid drugs for less than 3 months. PBMCs provided the RNA from which the TCR library was made. Arm-PCR of CDR3 regions with iRepertoire HTBI primers generated TCR beta libraries. TCRdb re-called the multiplex PCR reads through MiXCR, storing one row per CDR3 protein. The sample records 300,000 to 400,000 distinct CDR3 sequences, 16% being singletons. These same records also appear under a second study, on T cells in Graves' hyperthyroidism and ophthalmopathy.

The sequencing used peripheral blood mononuclear cells (PBMCs), collected at new diagnosis, from a patient treated with antithyroid drugs. The origin of the receptors is a man aged 40-49 years with Graves disease.

The table lists this clonotype with many counts. The J gene is TRBJ1-1, the V gene TRBV9, with 8 bases lining up with TRBD1. Unmatched junction bases numbered 19, after V lost 5 bases and J lost 1 base. Germline V lookup: CDR1 SGDLS, CDR2 YYNGEE. The length of the CDR3 is 19 residues. The CDR3 protein is CASRPPGLDRVKGNTEAFF. CDR3 in DNA: TGTGCCAGCAGACCGCCGGGGCTGGACAGGGTCAAGGGGAACACTGAAGCTTTCTTT.

This clonotype was seen ten or more times. The chain uses TRBV20-1 and TRBJ2-5, with D possibly TRBD2 on 7 matching bases. Germline CDR1 DFQATT, CDR2 SNEGSKA (reference sequence). This CDR3 region has 13 residues. Trimming took off 5 bases at V and 6 bases at J, with 16 bases between the two ends. Here the CDR3 reads CSAGGGGPQTQYF. The CDR3 coding sequence is TGCAGTGCTGGAGGGGGGGGGCCTCAGACCCAGTACTTC.

The chain links TRBV19 to TRBJ2-7; the match to TRBD1 covers 10 bases. The CDR3 covers 15 residues. With V trimmed by 6 bases and J by 2 bases, 7 bases remained unmatched. The germline V gene encodes CDR1 LNHDA and CDR2 SQIVND (reference sequence). CDR3 residues: CASSLRDRGPYEQYF. The CDR3 nucleotides are TGTGCCAGTAGCCTCCGGGACAGGGGCCCCTACGAGCAGTACTTC.

This clonotype was counted a few times. This rearrangement joins TRBV28 to TRBJ1-1; D is ambiguous. The germline gives CDR1 MDHEN, CDR2 SYDVKM. The V end lost 8 bases, the J end lost 0 bases, and 13 bases lay between the germline ends. The CDR3 has 14 residues. The CDR3, as DNA: TGTGCCAGCCTCTCTTTACACATGAACACTGAAGCTTTCTTT. Its protein product is CASLSLHMNTEAFF.

The genes are TRBV6-1 and TRBJ1-4, with D uncertain. V lost 6 bases and J 7 bases, leaving 12 bases between the germline ends. The CDR3 is made up of 13 amino acids. Germline values: CDR1 MNHNS, CDR2 SASEGT. This CDR3 reads CASRAVEGEKLFF. The CDR3 DNA is TGTGCCAGCAGGGCAGTCGAGGGTGAAAAACTGTTTTTT.

This chain uses TRBV19 with TRBJ2-3, with 8 bases lining up with TRBD1. The DNA matches TRBJ2-5 better at its end, which makes the J call doubtful. CDR3 length: 14 amino acids. Looked up from germline, CDR1 is LNHDA and CDR2 is SQIVND (reference sequence). CDR3 amino acids: CASRDRGTSETQYF. The CDR3 DNA is TGTGCCAGTAGAGACAGGGGCACCTCAGAGACCCAGTACTTC.

This clonotype came up many times. The chain uses TRBV5-1 and TRBJ2-2, with TRBD1 as a possible D gene (8 bases). With 4 bases removed from V and 4 bases from J, the gap between germline ends came to 17 bases. Germline V gene lookup returns CDR1 SGHRS and CDR2 YFSETQ. The CDR3 has 16 amino acids. DNA of the CDR3: TGCGCCAGCAGCGATGGACAGGGAGGGATCACCGGGGAGCTGTTTTTT. It codes for CASSDGQGGITGELFF. Drawing the rest from reference TRBV5-1 and TRBJ2-2, the complete variable domain is KAGVTQTPRYLIKTRGQQVTLSCSPISGHRSVSWYQQTPGQGLQFLFEYFSETQRNKGNFPGRFSGRQFSNSRSEMNVSTLELGDSALYLCASSDGQGGITGELFFGEGSRLTVL.

This clonotype was counted only a few times. The chain combines TRBV12-3 or TRBV12-4 with TRBJ2-2; the D is unclear. This CDR3 is built from 15 residues. Trimming removed 7 bases from V and 2 bases from J, with 14 bases in between. The CDR3 nucleotides are TGTGCCAGCACTCATACAGCATTTAACACCGGGGAGCTGTTTTTT. This gives the protein CASTHTAFNTGELFF.

The chain couples TRBV7-3 to TRBJ2-3; possible D gene TRBD2, 7 bases. Germline V gene lookup returns CDR1 SGHTA and CDR2 FQGTGA. The CDR3 sequence is 14 residues long. V was clipped by 3 bases and J by 5 bases, with 12 bases between them. The CDR3, as DNA: TGTGCCAGCAGCTTGGGGGGGCGGATAGATACGCAGTATTTT. Its protein is CASSLGGRIDTQYF.

This clonotype was detected ten times or more. The genes are TRBV5-6 and TRBJ2-3; 9 bases align to TRBD2. There are 15 residues in the CDR3. V gave up 2 bases and J gave up 14 bases; unmatched junction bases: 15. CDR1 SGHDT and CDR2 YYEEEE come from the germline V gene. CDR3 bases: TGTGCCAGCAGCTTCTTTGGCCTAGCGGGGATCAGTATGTATTTT. It is translated as CASSFFGLAGISMYF.

This sequence joins TRBV10-2 and TRBJ1-6, with 9 bases matching TRBD1. The CDR3 consists of 13 residues. V shed 8 bases and J 7 bases; nucleotides not matched to a gene: 3. Germline CDR1 reads WSHSY; CDR2 reads SAAADI. The DNA for the CDR3 is TGCGCCAGCGGAGGGACAGGGAATTCACCCCTCCACTTT. Protein product: CASGGTGNSPLHF.

Turning to this clonotype: A read error may explain this, as a much larger clone is one base away. The J gene is TRBJ2-7, the V gene TRBV6-2 or TRBV6-3; 9 bases line up with TRBD1. This CDR3 has 16 residues. From germline, CDR1 is MNHEY and CDR2 SVGEGT. V lost 5 bases and J lost 10; bases outside the gene matches: 18. The CDR3 loop is CASSPSSGTGYKEQYF. The DNA for the CDR3 is TGTGCCAGCAGTCCCTCTTCCGGGACAGGGTACAAGGAACAGTACTTC.

V is TRBV28 and J is TRBJ2-1; D remains ambiguous. The CDR3 has 12 amino acids. The V gene's germline CDR1 is MDHEN and CDR2 SYDVKM. The V and J ends lost 5 bases and 14 bases respectively, with 16 bases between them. CDR3 nucleotides: TGTGCCAGCAGTATACCGGGCCCTCGTAAGTTCTTC. Translation gives CASSIPGPRKFF.

This clonotype has only a few counts. The CDR3 sequence: CAWSVRWDRGFYNSPLHF. For the CDR3, the DNA is TGTGCCTGGAGTGTACGGTGGGACAGGGGCTTTTATAATTCACCCCTCCACTTT. This chain joins TRBV30 and TRBJ1-6; TRBD1 agrees at 10 bases. The CDR3 runs to 18 residues. Germline CDR1 and CDR2: GTSNPN and SVGIG (reference sequence). With 0 bases clipped from V and 4 bases from J, the junction kept 9 bases outside the gene matches.

This sequence joins TRBV7-9 and TRBJ1-4, with D hard to call. Germline V lookup: CDR1 SEHNR, CDR2 FQNEAQ (reference sequence). The CDR3 runs 15 residues. V was shortened by 5 bases and J by 0 bases, with 10 bases between the two germline ends. The CDR3 DNA reads TGTGCCAGCAGCGATTACACTGCAACTAATGAAAAACTGTTTTTT. Amino acid sequence: CASSDYTATNEKLFF.

This chain joins TRBV4-1 and TRBJ2-7, with 8 bases identical to TRBD1. After removal of 5 bases from V and 6 bases from J, the junction contained 6 bases not matched to a gene. Germline assignment: CDR1 MGHRA and CDR2 YSYEKL. This CDR3 has 13 amino acids. The CDR3 region has the DNA TGCGCCAGCAGCACCGACAGGGGCAGCGAGCAGTACTTC. This sequence encodes CASSTDRGSEQYF.

This chain uses TRBV6-1 with TRBJ1-1, with 7 nucleotides matching TRBD1. The CDR3 has 15 amino acids. V was pared by 6 bases and J by 3 bases, with 10 bases of the junction left unmatched. Per germline, CDR1 MNHNS and CDR2 SASEGT. The CDR3 reads CASRDRESRDTEAFF. Written as DNA, the CDR3 is TGTGCCAGCAGAGACAGGGAGAGTCGTGACACTGAAGCTTTCTTT.

The chain is built from TRBV29-1 and TRBJ2-7; D is undetermined. Per the germline V gene, CDR1 is SQVTM and CDR2 is ANQGSEA. The CDR3 extends over 10 amino acids. V lost 4 bases to trimming and J lost 4 bases, with 5 bases between them. CDR3: CSVGEYEQYF. The CDR3 nucleotides are TGCAGCGTTGGGGAATACGAGCAGTACTTC.

This CDR3 reads CSASDRGYGYTF. CDR3 DNA: TGCAGTGCCTCGGACAGGGGGTATGGCTACACCTTC. This chain uses TRBV20-1 with TRBJ1-2; the match to TRBD1 covers 10 bases. CDR3 length: 12 amino acids. Germline V gene sequence: CDR1 DFQATT, CDR2 SNEGSKA (reference sequence). The J segment lost 5 bases and the V segment lost 6 bases, leaving 3 bases of the junction unmatched.

The chain links TRBV19 to TRBJ1-5; D might be TRBD1 (6 bases). The CDR3 runs to 15 residues. CDR1 is LNHDA, CDR2 SQIVND, per germline (reference sequence). The V end was cut by 7 bases, the J end by 3 bases, with 16 bases between. The CDR3 nucleotides read TGTGCCAGTATACCGGACAGCTTCTTCAATCAGCCCCAGCATTTT. Translating gives CASIPDSFFNQPQHF.

This clonotype was detected a few times. The rearrangement links TRBV7-2 to TRBJ2-3; 7 bases align to TRBD1. With 1 base clipped from V and 2 bases from J, the junction kept 3 bases outside the gene matches. This CDR3 spans 15 amino acids. The germline V gene has CDR1 SGHTA and CDR2 FQGNSA. This CDR3 reads CASSLGDRVTDTQYF. CDR3 coding DNA: TGTGCCAGCAGCTTAGGAGACAGGGTCACAGATACGCAGTATTTT. Full variable domain (missing parts from reference TRBV7-2 and TRBJ2-3): GAGVSQSPSNKVTEKGKDVELRCDPISGHTALYWYRQSLGQGLEFLIYFQGNSAPDKSGLPSDRFSAERTGGSVSTLTIQRTQQEDSAVYLCASSLGDRVTDTQYFGPGTRLTVL.

There are many counts of this clonotype. The chain employs TRBV20-1 and TRBJ1-5; no reliable D call. Trimming pared 0 bases from V and 7 bases from J, leaving 13 bases between. Germline V gives CDR1 DFQATT, CDR2 SNEGSKA (reference sequence). This CDR3 region has 14 residues. DNA of the CDR3: TGCAGTGCTAGAGATAGGGCGAGGGCCCAGCCCCAGCATTTT. It specifies CSARDRARAQPQHF.

This chain uses TRBV6-2 or TRBV6-3 with TRBJ2-2; perhaps D is TRBD1 or TRBD2 (5 bases each). The germline V gene encodes CDR1 MNHEY and CDR2 SVGEGT. V was pared by 5 bases and J by 6 bases, with 10 bases between. This CDR3 spans 13 amino acids. The DNA of the CDR3 is TGTGCCAGCAGTGCCAGGGAGTCCGGGGAGCTGTTTTTT. Amino acids: CASSARESGELFF.

This clonotype was seen a handful of times. The rearrangement links TRBV19 to TRBJ1-5; D not certain. V was shortened by 4 bases and J by 2 bases, with 12 bases between the two germline ends. The germline CDR1 and CDR2 sequences are LNHDA and SQIVND (reference sequence). The CDR3 consists of 15 residues. CDR3 sequence: CASSKRALGNQPQHF. CDR3 sequence (DNA): TGTGCCAGTAGTAAGAGGGCCCTTGGCAATCAGCCCCAGCATTTT.

The chain carries TRBV5-5 and TRBJ2-3, with 8 nucleotides matching TRBD1. The J call may be faulty, since TRBJ2-7 better matches the DNA end. The CDR3 totals 14 residues. Germline values: CDR1 SGHKS, CDR2 YYEKEE (reference sequence). The CDR3 spells CASSQTGANYEQYF. The CDR3 DNA reads as TGTGCCAGCAGCCAGACAGGGGCGAACTACGAGCAGTACTTC.

This clonotype was seen only a few times. This chain joins TRBV7-9 and TRBJ2-1; D gene unclear. Germline V lookup: CDR1 SEHNR, CDR2 FQNEAQ (reference sequence). This CDR3 comprises 13 residues. The ends were cut back, 9 bases at V and 9 bases at J, with 18 bases in the middle. The CDR3 DNA reads as TGTGCCAGTCTAGAGGCGGCTTACGGTGAGCAGTTCTTC. Amino acid sequence: CASLEAAYGEQFF.

This clonotype was counted at least ten times. V and J are TRBV7-2 and TRBJ2-3; D gene ambiguous. This CDR3 has 14 amino acids. Deletions cut 2 bases from V and 2 bases from J, with 8 bases between. Germline assignment: CDR1 SGHTA and CDR2 FQGNSA. The CDR3 coding sequence is TGTGCCAGCAGCTTAATGGCGTCCACAGATACGCAGTATTTT. Its protein is CASSLMASTDTQYF.

In its sample, this clonotype was seen a few times. The chain has TRBV14 and TRBJ2-1; 7 nucleotides agree with TRBD2. The CDR3 contains 16 residues. Trimming took 5 bases from V and 5 from J; bases not matched to a gene: 12. From germline, CDR1 is SGHDN and CDR2 FVKESK. DNA for the CDR3: TGTGCCAGCAGCGACCGACTAGCCCCTCTCAACAATGAGCAGTTCTTC. Translation gives CASSDRLAPLNNEQFF.

The sample holds a few counts of this clonotype. The chain employs TRBV7-3 and TRBJ1-2; 7 bases map to TRBD1. The CDR3 sequence is 16 residues long. Germline V lookup: CDR1 SGHTA, CDR2 FQGTGA. V lost 0 bases and J lost 3; bases outside the gene matches: 7. The DNA of the CDR3 is TGTGCCAGCAGCTTAACGGCCTCCGACAGGGACTATGGCTACACCTTC. This sequence encodes CASSLTASDRDYGYTF.